A single sample is the source of the 14 T cell receptor beta chains below, sequenced in a study of graft-versus-host responses after intestinal transplantation. The repertoire was sequenced with immunoSEQ multiplex PCR; TCRdb's copy has only in-frame clones and lacks some. The data hold 13,000 to 15,000 clones, with around 70% observed a single time. Lymphocytes from graft epithelium and lamina propria were isolated. The sample here was ileum tissue, taken 16 days after intestinal transplant. The source is a human patient who received an intestinal transplant, so some T cells may come from the graft donor.

The chain recombines TRBV5-1 with TRBJ2-7; 12 nucleotides match TRBD2. This CDR3 spans 22 amino acids. Germline values: CDR1 SGHRS, CDR2 YFSETQ. V was clipped by 2 bases and J by 2 bases; unmatched bases: 23. CDR3 region: CASSLWTAPGLAGHGPTYEQYF. The CDR3, as DNA: TGCGCCAGCAGCTTATGGACAGCTCCGGGACTAGCGGGCCACGGCCCAACCTACGAGCAGTACTTC. Drawing the rest from reference TRBV5-1 and TRBJ2-7, the complete variable domain is KAGVTQTPRYLIKTRGQQVTLSCSPISGHRSVSWYQQTPGQGLQFLFEYFSETQRNKGNFPGRFSGRQFSNSRSEMNVSTLELGDSALYLCASSLWTAPGLAGHGPTYEQYFGPGTRLTVT.

The genes are TRBV28 and TRBJ2-5; 11 bases are shared with TRBD2. From germline, CDR1 is MDHEN and CDR2 SYDVKM. Trimming cost V 7 bases and J 1 base; bases outside gene matches: 8. This CDR3 spans 16 amino acids. CDR3 protein: CASTRSSGRFQETQYF. CDR3 nucleotide sequence: TGTGCCAGCACCAGATCTAGCGGGAGGTTCCAAGAGACCCAGTACTTC.

V and J are TRBV19 and TRBJ2-6; unclear D gene. Germline V lookup: CDR1 LNHDA, CDR2 SQIVND (reference sequence). Trimming left V 1 base short and J 2 bases short, with 6 bases between. The CDR3 has 15 amino acids. The CDR3 protein is CASSIGPTGANVLTF. DNA for the CDR3: TGTGCCAGTAGTATAGGGCCAACTGGGGCCAACGTCCTGACTTTC. The variable domain in full, completed from reference TRBV19 and TRBJ2-6, reads DGGITQSPKYLFRKEGQNVTLSCEQNLNHDAMYWYRQDPGQGLRLIYYSQIVNDFQKGDIAEGYSVSREKKESFPLTVTSAQKNPTAFYLCASSIGPTGANVLTFGAGSRLTVL.

The V call is TRBV16, the J call TRBJ2-1; perhaps TRBD1 as D (6 bases). This CDR3 spans 14 amino acids. Looked up from germline, CDR1 is KGHSY and CDR2 is FQNENV. V lost 2 bases and J lost 6, with 11 bases in between. The CDR3 here is CASSQVRTVNEQFF. CDR3 DNA sequence: TGTGCCAGCAGCCAAGTCCGGACAGTCAATGAGCAGTTCTTC.

The V gene is TRBV19, the J gene TRBJ1-2; no reliable D call. Germline CDR1 LNHDA, CDR2 SQIVND (reference sequence). The V end was cut by 3 bases, the J end by 5 bases, with 10 bases between. The CDR3 has 13 residues. The CDR3 loop is CASSMVTAYGYTF. The CDR3 DNA is TGTGCCAGTAGTATGGTCACTGCTTATGGCTACACCTTC. Using reference TRBV19 and TRBJ1-2 for the parts outside the CDR3, the full variable domain is DGGITQSPKYLFRKEGQNVTLSCEQNLNHDAMYWYRQDPGQGLRLIYYSQIVNDFQKGDIAEGYSVSREKKESFPLTVTSAQKNPTAFYLCASSMVTAYGYTFGSGTRLTVV.

V is TRBV25-1 and J is TRBJ2-7; weak D call: TRBD1 (5 bases). CDR1 and CDR2 (germline): MGHDK, SYGVNS. The CDR3 totals 12 residues. V lost 1 base and J 5 bases, leaving 6 bases between the germline ends. CDR3 sequence reads: CASSESRDEQYF. The CDR3 nucleotides are TGTGCCAGCAGTGAATCCAGGGACGAGCAGTACTTC.

The chain uses TRBV10-1 and TRBJ1-4; possible D gene TRBD1, 5 bases. Germline CDR1 WNHNN, CDR2 SYGVQD (reference sequence). Between the trimmed V and J ends, which lost 7 bases and 1 base, there was a span of 7 bases. The CDR3 sequence is 13 residues long. The CDR3 sequence is CASIRGTNEKLFF. Here the CDR3 DNA reads TGCGCCAGCATTAGGGGAACTAATGAAAAACTGTTTTTT.

This chain joins TRBV28 and TRBJ2-5, with 7 bases lining up with TRBD2. This CDR3 comprises 14 residues. The germline CDR1 and CDR2 sequences are MDHEN and SYDVKM. With V trimmed by 1 base and J by 4 bases, 3 bases remained unmatched. Here the CDR3 reads CASSLFWEGETQYF. The CDR3 coding sequence is TGTGCCAGCAGTTTATTTTGGGAGGGAGAGACCCAGTACTTC. Complete variable domain (other parts from reference TRBV28 and TRBJ2-5): DVKVTQSSRYLVKRTGEKVFLECVQDMDHENMFWYRQDPGLGLRLIYFSYDVKMKEKGDIPEGYSVSREKKERFSLILESASTNQTSMYLCASSLFWEGETQYFGPGTRLLVL.

This CDR3 is CASSDRDGTSILWETQYF. For the CDR3, the DNA is TGTGCCAGCAGTGATCGAGATGGGACATCGATATTGTGGGAGACCCAGTACTTC. The rearrangement joins TRBV9 to TRBJ2-5; tentative D call: TRBD1 (6 bases). The V gene's germline CDR1 is SGDLS and CDR2 YYNGEE. Trimming left V 5 bases short and J 5 bases short, with 28 bases between. The CDR3 is 18 residues long. The full variable domain, rest sourced from reference TRBV9 and TRBJ2-5, is DSGVTQTPKHLITATGQRVTLRCSPRSGDLSVYWYQQSLDQGLQFLIQYYNGEERAKGNILERFSAQQFPDLHSELNLSSLELGDSALYFCASSDRDGTSILWETQYFGPGTRLLVL.

In nucleotides, the CDR3 is TGCGCCAGCAGCCAAGTGCGACAGCGGAACACTGAAGCTTTCTTT. It translates to CASSQVRQRNTEAFF. V is TRBV4-1 and J is TRBJ1-1; perhaps TRBD1 as D (5 bases). The V gene's germline CDR1 is MGHRA and CDR2 YSYEKL. The CDR3 covers 15 residues. Trimming stripped 1 base from V and 1 base from J, with 10 bases between.

This clone was counted a few times. J is TRBJ2-7 and V is TRBV11-2; 9 nucleotides align to TRBD2. The CDR3 loop spans 14 amino acids. The J segment lost 0 bases and the V segment lost 5 bases, leaving 2 bases of the junction unmatched. Germline V gives CDR1 SGHAT, CDR2 FQNNGV. The CDR3 region is CASSQLAGSYEQYF. The CDR3 DNA reads as TGTGCCAGCAGCCAACTAGCGGGCTCCTACGAGCAGTACTTC.

The chain joins TRBV30 to TRBJ2-3, with 7 bases aligning to TRBD1. The CDR3 is made up of 13 amino acids. V lost 5 bases to trimming and J lost 1 base; unmatched junction nucleotides: 3. Germline loops: CDR1 GTSNPN, CDR2 SVGIG (reference sequence). The CDR3 nucleotides are TGTGCCTGGGGGGACAGTGGCACAGATACGCAGTATTTT. Translating gives CAWGDSGTDTQYF.

This chain joins TRBV7-3 and TRBJ1-4; perhaps TRBD1 as D (6 bases). Trimming stripped 2 bases from V and 8 bases from J, with 18 bases between. Per germline, CDR1 SGHTA and CDR2 FQGTGA. The CDR3 runs to 16 residues. As DNA, the CDR3 is TGTGCCAGCAGCTTAGGGGGAACAGGGTCGGGCGAAAAACTGTTTTTT. It encodes CASSLGGTGSGEKLFF.

This chain uses TRBV5-4 with TRBJ2-1; no definite D call. CDR1 and CDR2 (germline): SGHNT, YYREEE (reference sequence). The V gene lost 1 base and the J gene lost 3 bases, with 8 bases spanning the gap. The CDR3 is 14 amino acids. The CDR3 here is CASSLHRSYNEQFF. The CDR3, as DNA: TGTGCCAGCAGCTTGCACAGAAGCTACAATGAGCAGTTCTTC.